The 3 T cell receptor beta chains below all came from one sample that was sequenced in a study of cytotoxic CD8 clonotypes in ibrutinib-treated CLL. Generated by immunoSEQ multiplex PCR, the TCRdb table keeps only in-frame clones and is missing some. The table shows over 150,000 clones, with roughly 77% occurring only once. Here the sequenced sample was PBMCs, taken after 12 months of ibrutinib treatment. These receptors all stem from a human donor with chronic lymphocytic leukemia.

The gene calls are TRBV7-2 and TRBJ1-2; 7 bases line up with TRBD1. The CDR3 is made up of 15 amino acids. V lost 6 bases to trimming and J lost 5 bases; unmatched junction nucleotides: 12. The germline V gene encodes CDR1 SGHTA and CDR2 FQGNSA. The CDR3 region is CASRRSETGLYGYTF. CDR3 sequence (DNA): TGTGCCAGCAGACGTAGTGAGACAGGGCTGTATGGCTACACCTTC.

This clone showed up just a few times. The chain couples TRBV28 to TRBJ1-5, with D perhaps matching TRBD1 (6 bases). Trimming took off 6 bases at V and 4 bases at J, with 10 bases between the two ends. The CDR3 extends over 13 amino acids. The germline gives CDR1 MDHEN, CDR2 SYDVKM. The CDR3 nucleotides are TGTGCCAGCAGGGAAGGGGGAAATCAGCCCCAGCATTTT. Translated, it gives CASREGGNQPQHF.

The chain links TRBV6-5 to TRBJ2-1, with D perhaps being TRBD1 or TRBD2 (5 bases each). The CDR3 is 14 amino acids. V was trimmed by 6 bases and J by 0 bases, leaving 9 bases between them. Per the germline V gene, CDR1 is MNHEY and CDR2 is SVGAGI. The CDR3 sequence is CASRRGPSYNEQFF. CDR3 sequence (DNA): TGTGCCAGCAGGAGGGGACCCTCCTACAATGAGCAGTTCTTC.